The 18 T cell receptor beta chains below were found in one sample sequenced in a study of blood T cell repertoires in COVID-19. TCRdb keeps only in-frame clones here, not all; method: immunoSEQ multiplex PCR. In the table there are around 210,000 clones, less than 85% of which are singletons. Sequencing was done on a sample of peripheral blood. Receptor source: a woman aged 70-85 years with acute or convalescent COVID-19.

Regarding this clone: The sample carries other DNA sequences with the same CDR3. The chain combines TRBV5-1 with TRBJ2-3, with 9 nucleotides matching TRBD2. This CDR3 contains 14 residues. The V and J ends lost 2 bases and 3 bases, in that order; junction bases with no gene match: 1. The V gene's germline CDR1 is SGHRS and CDR2 YFSETQ. CDR3 nucleotides: TGCGCCAGCAGCTTTAGCGGGAGTACAGATACGCAGTATTTT. This encodes CASSFSGSTDTQYF.

The chain couples TRBV7-6 to TRBJ2-1, with 11 bases fitting TRBD2. This CDR3 is built from 16 residues. The V gene end was trimmed by 4 bases and the J gene end by 9 bases; junction bases not matched to a gene: 11. Germline V gives CDR1 SGHVS, CDR2 FNYEAQ. CDR3 DNA sequence: TGTGCCAGCAGCTCAAATAGCGGGAGGGCCTTACTTGAGCAGTTCTTC. Amino acid sequence: CASSSNSGRALLEQFF.

This chain connects TRBV28 to TRBJ2-5, with 9 bases fitting TRBD2. Trimming took 2 bases from V and 5 from J; bases not matched to a gene: 3. Per germline, CDR1 MDHEN and CDR2 SYDVKM. This CDR3 is 14 amino acids long. CDR3 sequence: CASSLAGGVETQYF. Written as DNA, the CDR3 is TGTGCCAGCAGTTTAGCGGGAGGGGTCGAGACCCAGTACTTC.

V usage is TRBV19 and J usage is TRBJ2-6; D might be TRBD1 (6 bases). Trimming pared 5 bases from V and 0 bases from J, leaving 8 bases between. The CDR3 is made up of 15 amino acids. The germline gives CDR1 LNHDA, CDR2 SQIVND (reference sequence). The CDR3 DNA follows: TGTGCCAGTAGTGCGACAGGCTCTGGGGCCAACGTCCTGACTTTC. Residues: CASSATGSGANVLTF.

A note on this clone: Other DNA variants within this sample encode the same CDR3. The chain's CDR3 is CASSLVAGTYNEQFF. Here the CDR3 DNA reads TGCGCCAGCAGCTTGGTAGCGGGAACCTACAATGAGCAGTTCTTC. The chain carries TRBV5-1 and TRBJ2-1; 8 positions agree with TRBD2. The CDR3 consists of 15 residues. After removal of 0 bases from V and 2 bases from J, the junction contained 1 base not matched to a gene. The germline V gene encodes CDR1 SGHRS and CDR2 YFSETQ.

The V call is TRBV2, the J call TRBJ1-5, with D possibly TRBD1 on 5 matching bases. The CDR3 sequence is 13 residues long. Per the germline V gene, CDR1 is SNHLY and CDR2 is FYNNEI. V lost 3 bases, J lost 4 bases, and 7 bases lay in between. CDR3 coding DNA: TGTGCCAGCAGTGACAGACAGAATCAGCCCCAGCATTTT. Residues: CASSDRQNQPQHF.

V is TRBV5-1 and J is TRBJ2-7, with TRBD1 matching 11 bases. V dropped 4 bases and J dropped 3; count of bases not matched to a gene: 6. The germline CDR1 and CDR2 sequences are SGHRS and YFSETQ. The CDR3 length is 15 residues. The CDR3 region has the DNA TGCGCCAGCAGCGAGGGACAGGGGGAATTCTACGAGCAGTACTTC. Its protein is CASSEGQGEFYEQYF.

The rearrangement uses TRBV19 and TRBJ2-7, with 9 bases aligning to TRBD2. This CDR3 contains 16 residues. Looked up from germline, CDR1 is LNHDA and CDR2 is SQIVND (reference sequence). Unmatched junction bases numbered 9, after V lost 4 bases and J lost 2 bases. This CDR3 is CASSTRRAGGTYEQYF. The CDR3 DNA reads TGTGCCAGTAGTACCCGACGGGCGGGAGGGACCTACGAGCAGTACTTC.

On this clone: The same CDR3 arises from other DNA sequences in this sample as well. The gene calls are TRBV25-1 and TRBJ1-1; TRBD1 might be the D (6 bases). Germline CDR1 is MGHDK and CDR2 is SYGVNS. CDR3 size: 13 residues. Trimming removed 3 bases from V and 5 bases from J, with 10 bases in between. The DNA of the CDR3 is TGTGCCAGCAGTGATGGGGGCAGGACTGAAGCTTTCTTT. Translated, it gives CASSDGGRTEAFF.

This sequence joins TRBV11-2 and TRBJ2-3; 9 nucleotides match TRBD1. The CDR3 runs 17 residues. The trim removed 0 bases at V and 3 bases at J, leaving 7 bases unmatched. Per germline, CDR1 SGHAT and CDR2 FQNNGV. The CDR3 region is CASSLDSLGQGTDTQYF. CDR3 nucleotide sequence: TGTGCCAGCAGCTTAGACTCACTAGGACAGGGGACAGATACGCAGTATTTT. Filled out from reference TRBV11-2 and TRBJ2-3, the complete variable domain reads EAGVAQSPRYKIIEKRQSVAFWCNPISGHATLYWYQQILGQGPKLLIQFQNNGVVDDSQLPKDRFSAERLKGVDSTLKIQPAKLEDSAVYLCASSLDSLGQGTDTQYFGPGTRLTVL.

The chain recombines TRBV14 with TRBJ2-7; a possible D gene is TRBD1 (6 bases). The CDR3 extends over 13 amino acids. Between the trimmed V and J ends, which lost 5 bases and 6 bases, there was a span of 14 bases. Looked up from germline, CDR1 is SGHDN and CDR2 is FVKESK. The CDR3 loop is CASSYGGGGEQYF. CDR3 coding DNA: TGTGCCAGCAGCTACGGTGGGGGCGGCGAGCAGTACTTC.

J is TRBJ2-7 and V is TRBV20-1; 7 bases match TRBD2. The CDR3 length is 16 residues. V dropped 6 bases and J dropped 3; count of bases not matched to a gene: 17. Germline CDR1 and CDR2: DFQATT and SNEGSKA (reference sequence). The chain's CDR3 is CSASGLAEGRNYEQYF. CDR3 DNA: TGCAGTGCCAGTGGCCTAGCGGAGGGAAGAAACTACGAGCAGTACTTC.

This sequence joins TRBV10-3 and TRBJ1-1; a weak D match, TRBD1 (6 bases). Trimming took off 4 bases at V and 0 bases at J, with 12 bases between the two ends. The CDR3 sequence is 15 residues long. The germline V gene has CDR1 ENHRY and CDR2 SYGVKD. The CDR3 here is CAISVGGGMNTEAFF. In nucleotides, the CDR3 is TGTGCCATCAGTGTTGGGGGCGGTATGAACACTGAAGCTTTCTTT.

The chain recombines TRBV23-1 with TRBJ2-5; a weak D match, TRBD2 (6 bases). TRBV23-1 qualifies as an ORF whose function is uncertain. The V and J ends lost 4 bases and 5 bases respectively, with 14 bases between them. The length of the CDR3 is 14 residues. CDR3 nucleotides: TGCGCCAGCAGTCCCCCCAGGGAGGCCGAGACCCAGTACTTC. Its translation is CASSPPREAETQYF.

The J gene is TRBJ2-3, the V gene TRBV29-1, with TRBD2 matching 8 bases. This CDR3 region has 14 residues. Germline V CDR1 and CDR2: SQVTM, ANQGSEA. V was clipped by 4 bases and J by 5 bases; unmatched bases: 8. CDR3 nucleotide sequence: TGCAGCGTTGTAGTTGCGGGAGGTGGAGATACGCAGTATTTT. This codes for CSVVVAGGGDTQYF.

This sequence joins TRBV5-5 and TRBJ2-1; D is undetermined. This CDR3 has 15 amino acids. V shed 0 bases and J shed 0 bases, with 7 bases lying between them. Germline loops: CDR1 SGHKS, CDR2 YYEKEE (reference sequence). The CDR3 spells CASSLDGDSYNEQFF. The CDR3 coding sequence is TGTGCCAGCAGCTTGGACGGAGACTCCTACAATGAGCAGTTCTTC.

Only one count was recorded for this clone. The genes are TRBV6-1 and TRBJ2-7, with TRBD2 as a possible D gene (6 bases). The CDR3 totals 14 residues. With 3 bases removed from V and 4 bases from J, the gap between germline ends came to 13 bases. CDR1 is MNHNS and CDR2 is SASEGT in the germline V gene. The CDR3 loop is CASSDFGGVYEQYF. CDR3 DNA: TGTGCCAGCAGTGATTTTGGAGGGGTTTACGAGCAGTACTTC.

The V and J genes are TRBV3-1 (or the pseudogene TRBV3-2) and TRBJ2-5; 7 bases are a match to TRBD2. The ends lost 2 bases at V and 4 bases at J; junction bases unmatched: 7. This CDR3 has 15 amino acids. Germline CDR1 reads LGHDT; CDR2 reads YNNKEL (reference sequence). The CDR3 DNA reads as TGTGCCAGCAGCCAATTCAGCGGGATCGCAGAGACCCAGTACTTC. This codes for CASSQFSGIAETQYF.